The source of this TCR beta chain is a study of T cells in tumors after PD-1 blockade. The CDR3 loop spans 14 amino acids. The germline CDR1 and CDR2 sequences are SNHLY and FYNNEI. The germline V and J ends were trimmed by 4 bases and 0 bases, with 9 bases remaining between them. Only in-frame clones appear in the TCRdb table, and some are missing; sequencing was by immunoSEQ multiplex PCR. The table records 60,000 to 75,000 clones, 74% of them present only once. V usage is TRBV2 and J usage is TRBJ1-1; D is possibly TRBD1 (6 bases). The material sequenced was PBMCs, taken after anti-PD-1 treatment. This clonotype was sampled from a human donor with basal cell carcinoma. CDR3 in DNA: TGTGCCAGCAGTGGGACAGTTATGAACACTGAAGCTTTCTTT. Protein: CASSGTVMNTEAFF.